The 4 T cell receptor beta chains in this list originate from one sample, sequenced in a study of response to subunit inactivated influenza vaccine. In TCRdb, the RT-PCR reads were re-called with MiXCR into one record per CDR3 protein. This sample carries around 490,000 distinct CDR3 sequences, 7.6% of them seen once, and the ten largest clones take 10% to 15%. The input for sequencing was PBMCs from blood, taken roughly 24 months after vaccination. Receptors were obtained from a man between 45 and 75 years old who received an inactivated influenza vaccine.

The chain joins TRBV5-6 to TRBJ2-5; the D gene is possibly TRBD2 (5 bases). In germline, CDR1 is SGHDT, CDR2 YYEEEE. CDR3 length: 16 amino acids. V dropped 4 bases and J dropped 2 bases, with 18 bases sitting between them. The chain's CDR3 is CASSPLYMGSQETQYF. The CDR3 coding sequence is TGTGCCAGCAGCCCGCTATATATGGGGAGTCAAGAGACCCAGTACTTC.

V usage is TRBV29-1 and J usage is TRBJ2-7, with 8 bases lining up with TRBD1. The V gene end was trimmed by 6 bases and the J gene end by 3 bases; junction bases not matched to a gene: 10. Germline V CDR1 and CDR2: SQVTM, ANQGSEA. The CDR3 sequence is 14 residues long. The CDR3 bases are TGCAGCGTGGCCCCCGGGACAGGATTCTACGAGCAGTACTTC. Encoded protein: CSVAPGTGFYEQYF.

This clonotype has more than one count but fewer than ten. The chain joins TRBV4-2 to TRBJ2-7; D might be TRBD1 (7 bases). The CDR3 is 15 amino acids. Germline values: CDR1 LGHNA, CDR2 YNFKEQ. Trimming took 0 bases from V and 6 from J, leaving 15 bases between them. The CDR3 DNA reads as TGTGCCAGCAGCCAAGATCGCAGGGGGGTCGTCGAGCAGTACTTC. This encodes CASSQDRRGVVEQYF.

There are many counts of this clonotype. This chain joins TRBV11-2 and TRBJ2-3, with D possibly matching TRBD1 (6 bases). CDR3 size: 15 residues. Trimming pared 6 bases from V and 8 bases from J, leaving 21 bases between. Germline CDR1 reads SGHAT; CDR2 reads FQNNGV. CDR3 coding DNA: TGTGCCAGCAGGCCTACCGGGACACCGATTTCTACGCAGTATTTT. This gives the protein CASRPTGTPISTQYF.